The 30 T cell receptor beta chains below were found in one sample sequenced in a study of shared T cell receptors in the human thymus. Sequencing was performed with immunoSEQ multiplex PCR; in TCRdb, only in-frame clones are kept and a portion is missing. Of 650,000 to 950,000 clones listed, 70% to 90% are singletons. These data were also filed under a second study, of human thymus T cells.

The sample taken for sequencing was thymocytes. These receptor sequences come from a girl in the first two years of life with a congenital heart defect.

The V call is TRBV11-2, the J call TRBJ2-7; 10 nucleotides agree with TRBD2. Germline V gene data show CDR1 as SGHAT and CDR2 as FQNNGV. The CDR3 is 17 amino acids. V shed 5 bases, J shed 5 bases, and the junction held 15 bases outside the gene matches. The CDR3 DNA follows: TGTGCCAGCAGCCCCAACCCTCCGGGACTAGCGAGCCACGAGCAGTACTTC. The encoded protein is CASSPNPPGLASHEQYF.

The CDR3 bases are TGCGCCAGCACCAAAGGGCGGGGAGTTGATGAAAAACTGTTTTTT. Translated, it gives CASTKGRGVDEKLFF. The chain has TRBV5-1 and TRBJ1-4; the D is unclear. CDR3 length equals 15 residues. V dropped 6 bases and J dropped 6 bases, with 18 bases sitting between them. In germline, CDR1 is SGHRS, CDR2 YFSETQ. Based on the CDR3 plus reference TRBV5-1 and TRBJ1-4, the full variable domain is KAGVTQTPRYLIKTRGQQVTLSCSPISGHRSVSWYQQTPGQGLQFLFEYFSETQRNKGNFPGRFSGRQFSNSRSEMNVSTLELGDSALYLCASTKGRGVDEKLFFGSGTQLSVL.

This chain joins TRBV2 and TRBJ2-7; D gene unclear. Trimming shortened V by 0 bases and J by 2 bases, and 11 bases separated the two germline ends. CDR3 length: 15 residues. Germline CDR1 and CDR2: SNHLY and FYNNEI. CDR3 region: CASSEALSAPYEQYF. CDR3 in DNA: TGTGCCAGCAGTGAAGCGCTTAGTGCGCCCTACGAGCAGTACTTC.

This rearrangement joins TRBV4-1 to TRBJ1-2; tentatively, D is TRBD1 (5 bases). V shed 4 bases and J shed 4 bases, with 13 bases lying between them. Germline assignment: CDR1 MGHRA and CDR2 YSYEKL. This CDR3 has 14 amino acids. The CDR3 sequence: CASSRQGPTYGYTF. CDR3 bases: TGCGCCAGCAGCCGCCAGGGTCCGACCTATGGCTACACCTTC.

CDR3 sequence reads: CSAYTGSEAFF. Written as DNA, the CDR3 is TGCAGTGCTTACACAGGGTCTGAAGCTTTCTTT. The chain combines TRBV20-1 with TRBJ1-1; the D gene is possibly TRBD1 (6 bases). Germline CDR1 reads DFQATT; CDR2 reads SNEGSKA (reference sequence). The CDR3 covers 11 residues. V was cut by 5 bases and J by 6 bases, with 10 bases left in between.

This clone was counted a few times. The CDR3 loop reads CASSMGWDRLETQYF. Here the CDR3 DNA reads TGTGCCAGTAGTATGGGTTGGGACAGACTAGAGACCCAGTACTTC. The chain joins TRBV19 to TRBJ2-5, with 7 bases lining up with TRBD1. The V segment lost 3 bases and the J segment 4 bases; nucleotides outside the gene matches: 8. There are 15 residues in the CDR3. The V gene's germline CDR1 is LNHDA and CDR2 SQIVND (reference sequence). Filled out from reference TRBV19 and TRBJ2-5, the complete variable domain reads DGGITQSPKYLFRKEGQNVTLSCEQNLNHDAMYWYRQDPGQGLRLIYYSQIVNDFQKGDIAEGYSVSREKKESFPLTVTSAQKNPTAFYLCASSMGWDRLETQYFGPGTRLLVL.

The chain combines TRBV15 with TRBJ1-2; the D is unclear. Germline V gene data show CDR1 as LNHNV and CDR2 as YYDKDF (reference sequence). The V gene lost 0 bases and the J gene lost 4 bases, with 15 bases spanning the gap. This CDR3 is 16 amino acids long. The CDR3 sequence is CATSRDHGSPPYGYTF. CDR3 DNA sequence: TGTGCCACCAGCAGAGATCATGGCAGTCCTCCCTATGGCTACACCTTC.

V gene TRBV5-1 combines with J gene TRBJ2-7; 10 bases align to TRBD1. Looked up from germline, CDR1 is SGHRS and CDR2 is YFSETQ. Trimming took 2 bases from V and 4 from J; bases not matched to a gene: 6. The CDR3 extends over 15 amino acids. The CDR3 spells CASSLGQGGSYEQYF. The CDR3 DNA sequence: TGCGCCAGCAGCTTAGGACAGGGGGGTTCTTACGAGCAGTACTTC. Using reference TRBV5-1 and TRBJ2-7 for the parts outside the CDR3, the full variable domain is KAGVTQTPRYLIKTRGQQVTLSCSPISGHRSVSWYQQTPGQGLQFLFEYFSETQRNKGNFPGRFSGRQFSNSRSEMNVSTLELGDSALYLCASSLGQGGSYEQYFGPGTRLTVT.

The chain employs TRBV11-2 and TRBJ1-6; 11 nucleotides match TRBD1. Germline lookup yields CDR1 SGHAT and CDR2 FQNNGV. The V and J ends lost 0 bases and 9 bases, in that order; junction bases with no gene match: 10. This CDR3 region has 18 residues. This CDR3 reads CASSLESGQGVRGSPLHF. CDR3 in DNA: TGTGCCAGCAGCTTAGAGTCGGGACAGGGGGTACGGGGTTCACCCCTCCACTTT.

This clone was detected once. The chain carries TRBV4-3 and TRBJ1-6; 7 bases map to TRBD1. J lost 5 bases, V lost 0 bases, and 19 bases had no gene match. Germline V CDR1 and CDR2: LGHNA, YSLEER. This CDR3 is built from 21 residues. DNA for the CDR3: TGCGCCAGCAGCCAAGAGGGTCTAGGGCCCGACCGGGACAGAGATAATTCACCCCTCCACTTT. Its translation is CASSQEGLGPDRDRDNSPLHF.

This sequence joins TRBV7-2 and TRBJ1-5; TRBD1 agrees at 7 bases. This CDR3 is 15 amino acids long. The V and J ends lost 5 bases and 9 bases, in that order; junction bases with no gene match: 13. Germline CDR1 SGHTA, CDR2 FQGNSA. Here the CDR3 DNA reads TGTGCCAGCAGCACACGGGACAGCAGATCATGGCCCCAGCATTTT. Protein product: CASSTRDSRSWPQHF.

The DNA for the CDR3 is TGTGCCAGCAGCCAAGACATCCGGGGGACCTACGAGCAGTACTTC. Its translation: CASSQDIRGTYEQYF. The chain combines TRBV14 with TRBJ2-7; D possibly corresponds to TRBD2 (6 bases). With 0 bases removed from V and 2 bases from J, the gap between germline ends came to 11 bases. Germline V gene lookup returns CDR1 SGHDN and CDR2 FVKESK. The CDR3 is made up of 15 amino acids.

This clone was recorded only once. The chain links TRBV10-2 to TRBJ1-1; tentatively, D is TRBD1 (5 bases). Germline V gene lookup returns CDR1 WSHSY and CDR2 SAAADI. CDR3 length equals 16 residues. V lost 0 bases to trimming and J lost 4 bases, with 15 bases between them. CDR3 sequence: CASSESGTLGGTEAFF. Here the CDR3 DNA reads TGCGCCAGCAGTGAGTCTGGGACCCTGGGGGGCACTGAAGCTTTCTTT.

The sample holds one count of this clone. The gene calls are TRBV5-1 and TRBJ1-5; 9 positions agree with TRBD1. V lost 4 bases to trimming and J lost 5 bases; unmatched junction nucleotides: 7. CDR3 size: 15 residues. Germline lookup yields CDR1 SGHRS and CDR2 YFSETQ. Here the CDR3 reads CASSPGDRAYQPQHF. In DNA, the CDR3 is TGCGCCAGCAGCCCGGGGGACAGGGCGTATCAGCCCCAGCATTTT.

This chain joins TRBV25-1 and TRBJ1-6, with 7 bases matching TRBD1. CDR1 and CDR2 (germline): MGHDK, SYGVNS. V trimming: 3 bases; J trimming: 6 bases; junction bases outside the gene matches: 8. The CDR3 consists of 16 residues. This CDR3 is CASSETTGTSNSPLHF. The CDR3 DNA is TGTGCCAGCAGTGAGACGACAGGGACCAGTAATTCACCCCTCCACTTT. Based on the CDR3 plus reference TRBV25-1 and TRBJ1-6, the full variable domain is EADIYQTPRYLVIGTGKKITLECSQTMGHDKMYWYQQDPGMELHLIHYSYGVNSTEKGDLSSESTVSRIRTEHFPLTLESARPSHTSQYLCASSETTGTSNSPLHFGNGTRLTVT.

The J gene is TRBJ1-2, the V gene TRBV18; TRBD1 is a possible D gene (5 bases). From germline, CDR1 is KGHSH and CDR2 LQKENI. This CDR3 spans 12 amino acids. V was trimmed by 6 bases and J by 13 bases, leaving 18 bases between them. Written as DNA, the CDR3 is TGTGCCAGCTCGCGGGACTCGACGCTCGCCACCTTC. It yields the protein CASSRDSTLATF. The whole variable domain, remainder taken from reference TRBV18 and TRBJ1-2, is NAGVMQNPRHLVRRRGQEARLRCSPMKGHSHVYWYRQLPEEGLKFMVYLQKENIIDESGMPKERFSAEFPKEGPSILRIQQVVRGDSAAYFCASSRDSTLATFGSGTRLTVV.

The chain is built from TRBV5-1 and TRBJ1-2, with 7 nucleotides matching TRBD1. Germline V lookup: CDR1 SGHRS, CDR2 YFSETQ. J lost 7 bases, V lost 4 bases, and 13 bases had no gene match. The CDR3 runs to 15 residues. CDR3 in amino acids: CASSPRTGSGGGYTF. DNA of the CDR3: TGCGCCAGCAGCCCCCGGACAGGATCGGGTGGTGGCTACACCTTC.

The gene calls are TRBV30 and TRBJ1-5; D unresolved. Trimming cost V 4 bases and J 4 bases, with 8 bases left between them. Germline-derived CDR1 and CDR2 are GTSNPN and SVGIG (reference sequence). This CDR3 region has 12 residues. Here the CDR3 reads CAWNMVNQPQHF. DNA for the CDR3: TGTGCCTGGAACATGGTAAATCAGCCCCAGCATTTT.

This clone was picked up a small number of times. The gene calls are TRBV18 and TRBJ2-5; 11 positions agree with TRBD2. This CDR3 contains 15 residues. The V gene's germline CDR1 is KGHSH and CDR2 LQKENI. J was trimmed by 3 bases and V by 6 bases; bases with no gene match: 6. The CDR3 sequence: CASSPKLAGEETQYF. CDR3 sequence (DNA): TGTGCCAGCTCGCCCAAACTAGCGGGGGAAGAGACCCAGTACTTC.

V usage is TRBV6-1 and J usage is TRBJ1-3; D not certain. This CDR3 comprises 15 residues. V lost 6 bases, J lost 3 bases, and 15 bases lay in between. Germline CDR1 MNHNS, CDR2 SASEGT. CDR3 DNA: TGTGCCAGCAGCTTGGCTGTCCTGCATGGAAACACCATATATTTT. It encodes CASSLAVLHGNTIYF.

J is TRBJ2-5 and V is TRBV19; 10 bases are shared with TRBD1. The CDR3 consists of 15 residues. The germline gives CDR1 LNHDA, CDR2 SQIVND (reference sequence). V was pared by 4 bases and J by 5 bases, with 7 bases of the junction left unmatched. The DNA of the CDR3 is TGTGCCAGTAGTACGGGGACAGGGGATGAGGAGACCCAGTACTTC. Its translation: CASSTGTGDEETQYF.

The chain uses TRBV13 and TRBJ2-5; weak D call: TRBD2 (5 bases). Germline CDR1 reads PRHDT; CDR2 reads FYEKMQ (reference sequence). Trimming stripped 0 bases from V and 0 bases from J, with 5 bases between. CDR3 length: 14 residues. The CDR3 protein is CASSLGGDQETQYF. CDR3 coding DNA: TGTGCCAGCAGCTTAGGCGGGGACCAAGAGACCCAGTACTTC.

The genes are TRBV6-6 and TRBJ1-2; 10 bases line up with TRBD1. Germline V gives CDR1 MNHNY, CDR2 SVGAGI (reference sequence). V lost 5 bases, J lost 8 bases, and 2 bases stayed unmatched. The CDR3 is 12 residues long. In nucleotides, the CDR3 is TGTGCCAGCAGTGTGGGACAGGGGGGCTACACCTTC. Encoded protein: CASSVGQGGYTF.

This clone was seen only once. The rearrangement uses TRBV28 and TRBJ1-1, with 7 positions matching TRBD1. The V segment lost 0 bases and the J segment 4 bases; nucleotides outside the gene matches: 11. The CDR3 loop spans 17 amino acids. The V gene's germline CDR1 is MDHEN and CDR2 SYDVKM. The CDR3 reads CASSLCTGVKKGTEAFF. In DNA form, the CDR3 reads TGTGCCAGCAGTTTATGCACAGGGGTGAAGAAGGGCACTGAAGCTTTCTTT.

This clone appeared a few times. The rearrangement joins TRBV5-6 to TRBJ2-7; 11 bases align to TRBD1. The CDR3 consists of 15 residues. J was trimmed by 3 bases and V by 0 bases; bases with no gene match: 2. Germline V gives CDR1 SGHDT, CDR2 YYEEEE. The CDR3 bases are TGTGCCAGCAGCTTGGGGGGACAGGGGGTCTACGAGCAGTACTTC. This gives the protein CASSLGGQGVYEQYF.

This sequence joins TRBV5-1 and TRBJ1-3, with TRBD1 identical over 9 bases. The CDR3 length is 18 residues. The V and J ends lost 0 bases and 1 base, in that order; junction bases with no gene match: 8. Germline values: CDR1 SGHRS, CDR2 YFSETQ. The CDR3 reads CASSLGGQGRRSGNTIYF. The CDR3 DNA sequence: TGCGCCAGCAGCTTGGGGGGACAGGGAAGGCGGTCTGGAAACACCATATATTTT.

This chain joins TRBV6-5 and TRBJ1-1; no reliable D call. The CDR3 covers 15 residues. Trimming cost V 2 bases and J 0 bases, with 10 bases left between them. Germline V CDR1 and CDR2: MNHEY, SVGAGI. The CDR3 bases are TGTGCCAGCAGTTACGGGCGAGGGCTGAACACTGAAGCTTTCTTT. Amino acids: CASSYGRGLNTEAFF.

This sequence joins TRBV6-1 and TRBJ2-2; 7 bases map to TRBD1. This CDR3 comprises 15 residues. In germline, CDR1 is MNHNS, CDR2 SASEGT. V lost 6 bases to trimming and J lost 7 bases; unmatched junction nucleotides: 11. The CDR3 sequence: CASRGGQVVHGELFF. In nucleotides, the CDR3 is TGTGCCAGCAGGGGTGGACAGGTGGTTCACGGGGAGCTGTTTTTT.

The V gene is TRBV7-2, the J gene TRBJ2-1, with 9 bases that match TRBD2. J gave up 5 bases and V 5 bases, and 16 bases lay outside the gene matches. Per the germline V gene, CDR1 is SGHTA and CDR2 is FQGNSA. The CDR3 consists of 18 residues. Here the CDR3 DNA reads TGTGCCAGCAGCATAACTAGCGGGCTAACCAAGACGGACAATGAGCAGTTCTTC. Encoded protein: CASSITSGLTKTDNEQFF.

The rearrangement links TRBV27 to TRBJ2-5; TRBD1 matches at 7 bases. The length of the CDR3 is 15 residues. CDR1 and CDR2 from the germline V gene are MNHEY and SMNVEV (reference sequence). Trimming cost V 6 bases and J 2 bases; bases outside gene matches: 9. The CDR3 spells CASSHNGTDQETQYF. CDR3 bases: TGTGCCAGCAGCCATAACGGGACAGATCAAGAGACCCAGTACTTC.